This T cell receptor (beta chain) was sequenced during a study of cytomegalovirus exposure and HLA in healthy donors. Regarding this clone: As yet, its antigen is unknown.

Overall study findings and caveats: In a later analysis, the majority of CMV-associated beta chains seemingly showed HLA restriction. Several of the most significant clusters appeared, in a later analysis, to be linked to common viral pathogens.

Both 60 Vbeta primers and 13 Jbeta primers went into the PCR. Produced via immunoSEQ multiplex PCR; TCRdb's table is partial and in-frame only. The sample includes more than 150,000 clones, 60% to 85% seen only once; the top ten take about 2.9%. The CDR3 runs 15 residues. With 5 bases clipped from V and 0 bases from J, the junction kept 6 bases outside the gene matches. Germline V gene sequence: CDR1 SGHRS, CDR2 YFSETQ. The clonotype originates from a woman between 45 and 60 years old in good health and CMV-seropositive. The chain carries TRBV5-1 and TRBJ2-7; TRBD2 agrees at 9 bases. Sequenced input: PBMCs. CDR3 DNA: TGCGCCAGCAGGCTAGCGGGAACCTCCTCCTACGAGCAGTACTTC. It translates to CASRLAGTSSYEQYF.